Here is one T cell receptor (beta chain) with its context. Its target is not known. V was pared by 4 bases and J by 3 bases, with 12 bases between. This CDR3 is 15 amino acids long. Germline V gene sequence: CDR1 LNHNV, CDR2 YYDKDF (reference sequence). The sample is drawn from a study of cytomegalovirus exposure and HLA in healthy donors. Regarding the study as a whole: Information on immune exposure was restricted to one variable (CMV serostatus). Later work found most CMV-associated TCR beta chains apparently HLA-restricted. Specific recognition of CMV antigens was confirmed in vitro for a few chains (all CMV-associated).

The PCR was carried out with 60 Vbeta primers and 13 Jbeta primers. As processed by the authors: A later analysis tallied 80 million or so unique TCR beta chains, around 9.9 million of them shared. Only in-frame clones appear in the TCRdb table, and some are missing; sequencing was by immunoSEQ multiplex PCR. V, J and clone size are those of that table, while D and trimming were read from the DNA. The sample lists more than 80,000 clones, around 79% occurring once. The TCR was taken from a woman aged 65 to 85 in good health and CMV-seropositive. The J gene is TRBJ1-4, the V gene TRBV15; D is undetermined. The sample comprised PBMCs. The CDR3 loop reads CATSILGLSNEKLFF. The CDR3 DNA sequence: TGTGCCACCAGCATACTGGGCTTGTCTAATGAAAAACTGTTTTTT.